The T cell receptor (beta chain) described here comes from a study of PD-1 blockade in classical Hodgkin lymphoma (TCRdb year 2020). Some background on the complete study: Nivolumab dosing was 3 mg/kg intravenously every 2 weeks, continuing until either disease progression or unacceptable toxicity. The study used TCR beta sequencing and CyTOF to define a peripheral blood immune signature of response to PD-1 blockade in classical Hodgkin lymphoma.

Genomic DNA was extracted with the Qiagen DNeasy kit from unsorted PBMCs and from negatively selected CD4+ and CD8+ fractions. TCR beta CDR3 regions were amplified by immunoSEQ multiplex PCR using primers annealing to V and J segments. A synthetic immune receptor repertoire was used to minimize amplification bias, and any remaining bias was removed computationally after sequencing. On the authors' methods: Custom Python scripts were used to quantify repertoire diversity as the Shannon entropy index. The unsorted, CD4+ and CD8+ repertoires were each analyzed separately, with the exception of combined analyses, where CD4+ and CD8+ sequences were merged in silico. A clone counted as expanded when the clone's frequency after treatment rose at least 2-fold relative to C1D1, and clones undetected at baseline were given a pseudocount of 0.5. Clones with 0 or 1 copy at C1D1 were classified as singleton clones, and clones with 2 or more copies were classified as non-singleton clones. Clones expanded in unsorted samples were annotated as CD4+, CD8+ or unknown by matching protein sequences in sorted samples from the same patient. Diversity changes from C1D1 to C4D1 were tested in paired samples using Wilcoxon tests. TCRdb provides this immuneACCESS table in a form limited to in-frame rearrangements. Some clones are lacking; in checked studies, under half of them reflect an unresolved V gene, and why the rest are absent is not known. From that table come the V and J calls and clone size; the DNA was used to work out D and trimming. This sample lists around 31,000 clones; 81% were detected once. Jointly, the top ten make up roughly a sixth of the sample.

The intended sense of this specimen's time point label: cycle 4 day 1 (C4D1), after six to seven weeks of nivolumab. Every trial patient had relapsed after autologous stem cell transplantation, and cohorts A, B and C differed in prior brentuximab vedotin exposure. The trial cohort comprised roughly 50 patients with relapsed/refractory classical Hodgkin lymphoma whose best overall responses were complete response, partial response or progressive disease. Single-agent nivolumab was administered to trial patients in the multi-cohort phase II CheckMate 205 trial. An independent review committee assessed best overall response by applying the 2007 International Working Group response criteria. Trial PBMCs were obtained immediately prior to nivolumab initiation (C1D1) and on therapy at cycle 2 day 1 and cycle 4 day 1. Peripheral blood was collected in 8 mL Vacutainer Cell Preparation Tubes, from which PBMCs were isolated by centrifugation and then cryopreserved.

On this clone: The target of this receptor is not known. No clone much larger than this one lies a single base away; base qualities are absent.

Study-wide findings and limitations: Baseline diversity similar to that of newly diagnosed patients was observed in trial patients achieving complete response, whereas significantly lower diversity was observed in partial responders and progressors. Lower diversity was seen in patients whose nivolumab began less than 1 year after ASCT, and these patients were left out of later analyses so that immune reconstitution would not confound the results. Baseline TCR diversity was reported to be lower in newly diagnosed patients than in healthy donors and to be lower still in relapsed/refractory patients. By C4D1, a significant rise was seen in CD4+ TCR diversity but not in CD8+ TCR diversity (p=0.0027 vs p=0.16), and the rise was most apparent among complete responders (p=0.02). Only a single clinical trial cohort was studied, and what caused the repertoire differences, possibly disease activity or prior therapy, remained undefined.

According to the germline V gene, CDR1 reads LGHNA and CDR2 reads YNFKEQ. Inclusive of the bounding cysteine and phenylalanine, the CDR3 is 15 residues long. The retained sequence is limited to the CDR3, 45 bases, with the frame set at the first base. Between the V and J ends, shortened by 5 bases and 3 bases respectively, the junction contains 15 bases. The clonotype comes from a human donor with classical Hodgkin lymphoma. The sample consisted of peripheral blood mononuclear cells (PBMCs), taken before the fourth cycle of nivolumab. The chain is made from TRBV4-2 and TRBJ2-3; no D segment can be confidently identified. The CDR3 in this case is CASSSGPRATDTQYF. The DNA is TGTGCCAGCAGCTCCGGACCGCGAGCAACAGATACGCAGTATTTT.